This is a list of T cell receptor beta chains from one sample in a study of blood T cell repertoires in COVID-19. The data were produced by immunoSEQ multiplex PCR, yet TCRdb's version contains in-frame clones alone and is incomplete. This sample has over 150,000 clones, with 90% to 95% found just once. The sample comprised peripheral blood. The receptors derive from a man aged 45 to 65 with acute or convalescent COVID-19. CDR3s include the opening cysteine and the closing phenylalanine or tryptophan. D genes are given only for firm matches. Expanded clones get a size class; other rows say once, few or many, or leave the size out.

clone size,D gene,CDR3 length,J gene,V gene,CDR3 DNA,CDR3 protein
-,-,14,TRBJ1-3,TRBV7-6,TGTGCCAGCAGCTTATCCCAGGGGGGAAACACCATATATTTT,CASSLSQGGNTIYF
-,-,16,TRBJ2-5,TRBV6-5,TGTGCCAGCAGTTACTGGGGCAGGGAAGCACCAGAGGCCCAGTACTTC,CASSYWGREAPEAQYF
-,TRBD1,16,TRBJ1-2,TRBV6-1,TGTGCCAGCAGTGCCCGAGGACAGGGAATGAACTATGGCTACACCTTC,CASSARGQGMNYGYTF
-,-,15,TRBJ1-2,TRBV18,TGTGCCAGCTCACCACCGGCCGGAGCGGGGTATGGCTACACCTTC,CASSPPAGAGYGYTF
-,-,12,TRBJ1-2,TRBV12-3/TRBV12-4,TGTGCCAGCAGTTTGAGGATTTTGGGCTACACCTTC,CASSLRILGYTF
once,TRBD1,13,TRBJ1-5,TRBV2,TGTGCCAGCAGAGGACAGGCTAATCAGCCCCAGCATTTT,CASRGQANQPQHF
-,TRBD1,15,TRBJ1-6,TRBV5-3,TGTGCCAGAAGCTTGCCCGACAGGGTGAGATCACCCCTCCACTTT,CARSLPDRVRSPLHF
-,TRBD1,16,TRBJ1-4,TRBV25-1,TGTGCCAGCAGTGAATTTGGTAGGGGACAGGGCCAAAAACTGTTTTTT,CASSEFGRGQGQKLFF
-,TRBD1,15,TRBJ1-1,TRBV6-1,TGTGCCAGCAGTGAAGCGGCAGGGGGGAACACTGAAGCTTTCTTT,CASSEAAGGNTEAFF
-,-,15,TRBJ2-2,TRBV18,TGTGCCAGCTCACCACGAACTAGTGCCACCGGGGAGCTGTTTTTT,CASSPRTSATGELFF
-,-,13,TRBJ1-2,TRBV10-1,TGCGCCAGCAGTGAAGCAAGACTCTATGGCTACACCTTC,CASSEARLYGYTF
once,-,13,TRBJ1-2,TRBV27,TGTGCCAGCAGACTCGACAGTAACTATGGCTACACCTTC,CASRLDSNYGYTF
-,TRBD1,19,TRBJ2-3,TRBV5-1,TGCGCCAGCAGCTTGGGGACCCATCACACAGGGGTTTCCACAGATACGCAGTATTTT,CASSLGTHHTGVSTDTQYF
-,TRBD2,15,TRBJ2-1,TRBV11-3,TGTGCCAGCAGCTTACAGACTAGCGGGGGCAATGAGCAGTTCTTC,CASSLQTSGGNEQFF
once,-,13,TRBJ1-1,TRBV27,TGTGCCAGCAGTCTGGACAGGAACACTGAAGCTTTCTTT,CASSLDRNTEAFF
once,-,15,TRBJ1-5,TRBV7-8,TGTGCCAGCAGCTCTCTCCGCTATAGCAATCAGCCCCAGCATTTT,CASSSLRYSNQPQHF
-,-,13,TRBJ1-2,TRBV12-3/TRBV12-4,TGTGCCAGCAGTTTTCGGCCAAGAGGTGGCTACACCTTC,CASSFRPRGGYTF
-,-,14,TRBJ2-3,TRBV18,TGTGCCAGCTCACATTCTCTAGGTCCAGATACGCAGTATTTT,CASSHSLGPDTQYF
-,-,16,TRBJ2-1,TRBV6-5,TGTGCCAGCAGTTACTCGCAGGGAACAGGCAACAATGAGCAGTTCTTC,CASSYSQGTGNNEQFF
few,TRBD2,18,TRBJ2-7,TRBV7-9,TGTGCCAGCAGCTTACCCGGACTAGCGGGAGGGAAGCCCTACGAGCAGTACTTC,CASSLPGLAGGKPYEQYF
-,-,14,TRBJ2-1,TRBV27,TGTGCCAGCAGCCAACAGGGAACCTACAATGAGCAGTTCTTC,CASSQQGTYNEQFF
-,-,16,TRBJ2-1,TRBV12-5,TGTGCTAGTGACCCCAGGGGCCATAGGTCCTACAATGAGCAGTTCTTC,CASDPRGHRSYNEQFF
-,TRBD2,19,TRBJ2-1,TRBV4-2,TGTGCCAGCAGCCAAGATCCCTCGACTACGAGCGGGGTTTACAATGAGCAGTTCTTC,CASSQDPSTTSGVYNEQFF
-,-,14,TRBJ1-3,TRBV9,TGTGCCAGCAGCGTAGAACAGCTTGGAAACACCATATATTTT,CASSVEQLGNTIYF
-,-,15,TRBJ1-6,TRBV4-3,TGCGCCAGCAGCCAAGAAGCCCAGGGTAGTTCACCCCTCCACTTT,CASSQEAQGSSPLHF
-,-,13,TRBJ2-2,TRBV30,TGTGCCTGGATGCGGCTGAACACCGGGGAGCTGTTTTTT,CAWMRLNTGELFF
few,TRBD1,15,TRBJ2-1,TRBV7-3,TGTGCCAGCAGCTCCCGACAGGGGGCTGTCAATGAGCAGTTCTTC,CASSSRQGAVNEQFF
-,-,15,TRBJ2-2,TRBV18,TGTGCCAGCTCACCACCCTCCGCAGGGACCGGGGAGCTGTTTTTT,CASSPPSAGTGELFF
-,TRBD1,14,TRBJ2-7,TRBV28,TGTGCCAGCAGTTTAGACAGGGGGCTCTACGAGCAGTACTTC,CASSLDRGLYEQYF
-,-,18,TRBJ2-5,TRBV25-1,TGTGCCAGCAGTGAAGGAATGGAAGGGGGAGGGCCTGGAGAGACCCAGTACTTC,CASSEGMEGGGPGETQYF
-,TRBD2,20,TRBJ2-7,TRBV28,TGTGCCAGCAGTTTCATGGTCGGGGGGACTAGCGGGAGGGCCCGTACGTCAGGGTACTTC,CASSFMVGGTSGRARTSGYF
once,-,13,TRBJ1-2,TRBV24-1,TGTGCCACCGCCGGGGGGGGGTTTGGTGGCTACACCTTC,CATAGGGFGGYTF
-,-,14,TRBJ2-3,TRBV6-2/TRBV6-3,TGTGCCAGCAGTTATCGGGCAGGGGGGAGTACGCAGTATTTT,CASSYRAGGSTQYF
-,-,14,TRBJ2-5,TRBV5-4,TGTGCCAGCAGCCCCGGGACTGCCAGGGAGACCCAGTACTTC,CASSPGTARETQYF
-,-,16,TRBJ2-6,TRBV29-1,TGCAGCACCCTAACAGCGGTATCCTCTGGGGCCAACGTCCTGACTTTC,CSTLTAVSSGANVLTF
-,-,13,TRBJ2-5,TRBV28,TGTGCCAGCAGTTTACAAGCACGGGAGACCCAGTACTTC,CASSLQARETQYF
-,-,15,TRBJ2-5,TRBV18,TGTGCCAGCTCACCATTGTCGGGGAACCAAGAGACCCAGTACTTC,CASSPLSGNQETQYF
-,TRBD2,16,TRBJ2-1,TRBV29-1,TGCAGCGTTGGCCTAGCGGGAGAGGGATACTACAATGAGCAGTTCTTC,CSVGLAGEGYYNEQFF
once,TRBD2,17,TRBJ2-3,TRBV9,TGTGCCAGCAGCGTAGCTCAACTAGCGGGGGGTTCAGATACGCAGTATTTT,CASSVAQLAGGSDTQYF
once,TRBD1,19,TRBJ1-5,TRBV4-1,TGCGCCAGCAGCCGGGACAGGGAGAGCTTACATGGGAGCAATCAGCCCCAGCATTTT,CASSRDRESLHGSNQPQHF
-,-,15,TRBJ1-6,TRBV27,TGTGCCAGCAGTTTAAAGAGTTCAACGAATTCACCCCTCCACTTT,CASSLKSSTNSPLHF
-,-,12,TRBJ1-2,TRBV5-1,TGCGCCAGCAGCTTCGGGGTCTATGGCTACACCTTC,CASSFGVYGYTF
-,TRBD1,13,TRBJ2-5,TRBV5-1,TGCGCCAGCAGAACCGGGACAGAAGAGACCCAGTACTTC,CASRTGTEETQYF